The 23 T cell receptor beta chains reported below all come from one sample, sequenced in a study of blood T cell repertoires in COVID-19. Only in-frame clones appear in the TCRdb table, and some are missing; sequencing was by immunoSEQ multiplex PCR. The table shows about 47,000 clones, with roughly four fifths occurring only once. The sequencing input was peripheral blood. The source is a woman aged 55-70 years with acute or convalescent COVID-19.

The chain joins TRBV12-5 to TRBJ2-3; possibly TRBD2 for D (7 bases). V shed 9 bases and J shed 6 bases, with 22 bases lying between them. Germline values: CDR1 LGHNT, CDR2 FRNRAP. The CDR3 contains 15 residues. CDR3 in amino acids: CASGSRGGVVDTQYF. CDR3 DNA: TGTGCTAGCGGGAGCCGAGGGGGGGTAGTTGATACGCAGTATTTT.

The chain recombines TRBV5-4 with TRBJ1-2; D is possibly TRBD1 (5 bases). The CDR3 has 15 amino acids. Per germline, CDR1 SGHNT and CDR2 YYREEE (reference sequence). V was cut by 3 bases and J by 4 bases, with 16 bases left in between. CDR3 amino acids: CASSSSGGVSYGYTF. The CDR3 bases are TGTGCCAGCAGCTCCTCCGGGGGAGTATCCTATGGCTACACCTTC.

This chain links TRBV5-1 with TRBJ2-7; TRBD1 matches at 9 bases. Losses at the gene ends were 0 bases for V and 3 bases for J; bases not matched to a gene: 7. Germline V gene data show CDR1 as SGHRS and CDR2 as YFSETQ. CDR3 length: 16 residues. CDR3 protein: CASSLDLSDRGYEQYF. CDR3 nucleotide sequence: TGCGCCAGCAGCTTGGATCTGTCGGACAGGGGCTACGAGCAGTACTTC.

CDR3 DNA: TGTGCCGCCCTAGGGGGCTATGAGCAGTTCTTC. It encodes CAALGGYEQFF. The chain has TRBV24-1 and TRBJ2-1, with TRBD1 matching over 7 bases. The V gene end was trimmed by 12 bases and the J gene end by 8 bases; junction bases not matched to a gene: 6. The CDR3 sequence is 11 residues long. From germline, CDR1 is KGHDR and CDR2 SFDVKD.

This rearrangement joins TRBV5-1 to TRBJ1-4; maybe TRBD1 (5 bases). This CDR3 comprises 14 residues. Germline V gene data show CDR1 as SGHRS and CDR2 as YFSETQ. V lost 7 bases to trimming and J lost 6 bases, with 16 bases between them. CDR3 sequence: CASASGRADEKLFF. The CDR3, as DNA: TGCGCCAGCGCCTCAGGCAGGGCGGATGAAAAACTGTTTTTT. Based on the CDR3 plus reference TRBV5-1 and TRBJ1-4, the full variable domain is KAGVTQTPRYLIKTRGQQVTLSCSPISGHRSVSWYQQTPGQGLQFLFEYFSETQRNKGNFPGRFSGRQFSNSRSEMNVSTLELGDSALYLCASASGRADEKLFFGSGTQLSVL.

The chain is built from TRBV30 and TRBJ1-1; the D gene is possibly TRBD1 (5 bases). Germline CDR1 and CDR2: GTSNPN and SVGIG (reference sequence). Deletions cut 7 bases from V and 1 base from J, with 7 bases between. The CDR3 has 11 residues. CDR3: CASGQNTEAFF. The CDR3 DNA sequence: TGTGCCTCTGGACAGAACACTGAAGCTTTCTTT.

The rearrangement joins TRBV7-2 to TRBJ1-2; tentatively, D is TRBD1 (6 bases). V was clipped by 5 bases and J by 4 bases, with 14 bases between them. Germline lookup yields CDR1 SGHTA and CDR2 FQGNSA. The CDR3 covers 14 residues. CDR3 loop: CASSPRGLGYGYTF. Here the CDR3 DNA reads TGTGCCAGCAGCCCCAGGGGTCTGGGCTATGGCTACACCTTC.

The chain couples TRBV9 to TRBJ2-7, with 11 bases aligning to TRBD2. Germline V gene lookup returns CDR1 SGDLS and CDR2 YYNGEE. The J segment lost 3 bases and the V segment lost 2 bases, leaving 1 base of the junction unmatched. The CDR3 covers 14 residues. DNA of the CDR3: TGTGCCAGCAGCGTTAGCGGGGGGGGCTACGAGCAGTACTTC. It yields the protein CASSVSGGGYEQYF.

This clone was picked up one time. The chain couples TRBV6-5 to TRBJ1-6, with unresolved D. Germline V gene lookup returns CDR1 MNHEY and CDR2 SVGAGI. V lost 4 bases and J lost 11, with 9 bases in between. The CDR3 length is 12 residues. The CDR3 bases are TGTGCCAGCAGTTTCCCCTCGGCACCCCTCCACTTT. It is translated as CASSFPSAPLHF.

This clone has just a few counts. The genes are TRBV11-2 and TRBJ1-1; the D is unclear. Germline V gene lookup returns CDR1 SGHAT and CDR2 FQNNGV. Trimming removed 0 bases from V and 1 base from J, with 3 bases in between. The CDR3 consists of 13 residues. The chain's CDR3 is CASSLERNTEAFF. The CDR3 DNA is TGTGCCAGCAGCTTAGAGAGGAACACTGAAGCTTTCTTT.

This chain's CDR3 is CASSLNGEPAYGYTF. DNA of the CDR3: TGTGCCAGCAGCTTGAACGGTGAGCCCGCCTATGGCTACACCTTC. V is TRBV7-2 and J is TRBJ1-2; D is ambiguous. Germline V CDR1 and CDR2: SGHTA, FQGNSA. Trimming took 3 bases from V and 4 from J, leaving 15 bases between them. The length of the CDR3 is 15 residues.

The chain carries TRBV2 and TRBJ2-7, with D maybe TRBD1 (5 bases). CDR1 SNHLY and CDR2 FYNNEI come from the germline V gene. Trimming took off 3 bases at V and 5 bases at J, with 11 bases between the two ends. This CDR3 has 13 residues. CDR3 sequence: CASSDSGWNEQYF. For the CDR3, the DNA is TGTGCCAGCAGTGATTCAGGGTGGAACGAGCAGTACTTC.

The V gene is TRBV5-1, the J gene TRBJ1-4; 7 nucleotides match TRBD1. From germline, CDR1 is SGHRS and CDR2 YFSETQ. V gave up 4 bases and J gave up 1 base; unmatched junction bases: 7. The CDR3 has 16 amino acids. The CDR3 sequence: CASSLRQGGTNEKLFF. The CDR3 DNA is TGCGCCAGCAGCCTGAGACAGGGAGGAACTAATGAAAAACTGTTTTTT.

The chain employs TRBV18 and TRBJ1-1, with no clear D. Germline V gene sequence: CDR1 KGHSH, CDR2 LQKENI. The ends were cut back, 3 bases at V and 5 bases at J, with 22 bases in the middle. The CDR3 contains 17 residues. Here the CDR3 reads CASSPPQTGRARTEAFF. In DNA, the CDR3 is TGTGCCAGCTCACCGCCCCAGACCGGGAGGGCGAGGACTGAAGCTTTCTTT.

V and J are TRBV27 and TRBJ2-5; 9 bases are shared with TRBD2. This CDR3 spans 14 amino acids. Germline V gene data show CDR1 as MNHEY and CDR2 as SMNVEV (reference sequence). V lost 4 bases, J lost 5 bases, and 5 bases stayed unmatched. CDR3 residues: CASSSGTSRETQYF. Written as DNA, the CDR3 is TGTGCCAGCAGTTCGGGGACTAGCAGGGAGACCCAGTACTTC.

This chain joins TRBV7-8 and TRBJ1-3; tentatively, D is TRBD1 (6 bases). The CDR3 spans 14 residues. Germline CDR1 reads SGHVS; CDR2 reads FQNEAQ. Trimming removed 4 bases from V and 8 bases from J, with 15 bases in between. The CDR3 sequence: CASSSGHTDYTIYF. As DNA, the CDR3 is TGTGCCAGCAGCTCGGGACATACCGACTACACCATATATTTT. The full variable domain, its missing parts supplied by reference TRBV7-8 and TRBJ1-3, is GAGVSQSPRYKVAKRGQDVALRCDPISGHVSLFWYQQALGQGPEFLTYFQNEAQLDKSGLPSDRFFAERPEGSVSTLKIQRTQQEDSAVYLCASSSGHTDYTIYFGEGSWLTVV.

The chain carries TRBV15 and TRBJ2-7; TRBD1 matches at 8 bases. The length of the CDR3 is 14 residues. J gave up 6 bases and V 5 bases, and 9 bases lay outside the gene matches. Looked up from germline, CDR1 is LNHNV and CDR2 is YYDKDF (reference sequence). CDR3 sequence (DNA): TGTGCCACCAGCGGGGACAGGATTGGGGCCGAGCAGTACTTC. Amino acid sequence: CATSGDRIGAEQYF. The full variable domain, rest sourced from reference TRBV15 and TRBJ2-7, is DAMVIQNPRYQVTQFGKPVTLSCSQTLNHNVMYWYQQKSSQAPKLLFHYYDKDFNNEADTPDNFQSRRPNTSFCFLDIRSPGLGDTAMYLCATSGDRIGAEQYFGPGTRLTVT.

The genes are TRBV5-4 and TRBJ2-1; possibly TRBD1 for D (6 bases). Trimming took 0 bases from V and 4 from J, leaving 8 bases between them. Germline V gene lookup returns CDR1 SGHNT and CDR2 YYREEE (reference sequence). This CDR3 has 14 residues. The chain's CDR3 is CASSLVQGYNEQFF. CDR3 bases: TGTGCCAGCAGCTTGGTACAGGGTTACAATGAGCAGTTCTTC.

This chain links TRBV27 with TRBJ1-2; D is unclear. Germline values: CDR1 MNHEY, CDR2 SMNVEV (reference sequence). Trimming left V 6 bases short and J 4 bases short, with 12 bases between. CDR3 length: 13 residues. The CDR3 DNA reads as TGTGCCAGCAGCCGGTCGGGAAGCTATGGCTACACCTTC. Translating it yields CASSRSGSYGYTF.

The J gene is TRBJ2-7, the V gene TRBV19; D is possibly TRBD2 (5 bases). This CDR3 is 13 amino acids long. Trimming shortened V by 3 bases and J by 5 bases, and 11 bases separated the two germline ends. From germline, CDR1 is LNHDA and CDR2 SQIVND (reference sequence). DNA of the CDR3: TGTGCCAGTAGTATGCAAGTTAGCGACGAGCAGTACTTC. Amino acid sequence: CASSMQVSDEQYF. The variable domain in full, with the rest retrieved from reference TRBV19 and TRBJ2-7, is DGGITQSPKYLFRKEGQNVTLSCEQNLNHDAMYWYRQDPGQGLRLIYYSQIVNDFQKGDIAEGYSVSREKKESFPLTVTSAQKNPTAFYLCASSMQVSDEQYFGPGTRLTVT.

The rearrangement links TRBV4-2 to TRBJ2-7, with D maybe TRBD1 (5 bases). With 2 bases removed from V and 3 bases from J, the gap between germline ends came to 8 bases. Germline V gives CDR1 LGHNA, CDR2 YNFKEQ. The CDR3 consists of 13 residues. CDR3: CASSQSQGYEQYF. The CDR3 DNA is TGTGCCAGCAGCCAATCTCAGGGCTACGAGCAGTACTTC.

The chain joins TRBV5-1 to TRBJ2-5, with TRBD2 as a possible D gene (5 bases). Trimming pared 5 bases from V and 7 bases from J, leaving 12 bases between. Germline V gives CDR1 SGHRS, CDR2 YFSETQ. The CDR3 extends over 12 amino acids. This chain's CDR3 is CASSGLNGTQYF. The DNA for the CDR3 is TGCGCCAGCAGTGGACTGAACGGGACCCAGTACTTC.

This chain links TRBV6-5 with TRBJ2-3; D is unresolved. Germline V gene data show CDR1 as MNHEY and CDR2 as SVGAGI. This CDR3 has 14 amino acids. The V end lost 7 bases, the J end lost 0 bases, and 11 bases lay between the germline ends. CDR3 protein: CASKLTRSTDTQYF. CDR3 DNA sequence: TGTGCCAGCAAACTAACTCGTAGCACAGATACGCAGTATTTT.